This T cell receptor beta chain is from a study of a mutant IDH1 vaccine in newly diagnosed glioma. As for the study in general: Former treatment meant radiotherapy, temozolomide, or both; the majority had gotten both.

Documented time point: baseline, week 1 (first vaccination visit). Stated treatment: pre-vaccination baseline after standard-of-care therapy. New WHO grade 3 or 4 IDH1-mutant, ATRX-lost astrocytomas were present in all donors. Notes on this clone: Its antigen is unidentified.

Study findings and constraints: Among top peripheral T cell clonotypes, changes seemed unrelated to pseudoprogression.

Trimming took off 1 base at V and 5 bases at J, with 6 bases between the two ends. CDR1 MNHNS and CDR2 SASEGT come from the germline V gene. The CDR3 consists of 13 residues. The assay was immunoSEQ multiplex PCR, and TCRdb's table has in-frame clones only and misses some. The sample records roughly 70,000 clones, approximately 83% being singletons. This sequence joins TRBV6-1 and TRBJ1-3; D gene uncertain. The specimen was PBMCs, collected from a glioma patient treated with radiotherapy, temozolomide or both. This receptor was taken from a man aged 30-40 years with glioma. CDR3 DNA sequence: TGTGCCAGCAGTGAAGTTGGGCGAAACACCATATATTTT. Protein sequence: CASSEVGRNTIYF.